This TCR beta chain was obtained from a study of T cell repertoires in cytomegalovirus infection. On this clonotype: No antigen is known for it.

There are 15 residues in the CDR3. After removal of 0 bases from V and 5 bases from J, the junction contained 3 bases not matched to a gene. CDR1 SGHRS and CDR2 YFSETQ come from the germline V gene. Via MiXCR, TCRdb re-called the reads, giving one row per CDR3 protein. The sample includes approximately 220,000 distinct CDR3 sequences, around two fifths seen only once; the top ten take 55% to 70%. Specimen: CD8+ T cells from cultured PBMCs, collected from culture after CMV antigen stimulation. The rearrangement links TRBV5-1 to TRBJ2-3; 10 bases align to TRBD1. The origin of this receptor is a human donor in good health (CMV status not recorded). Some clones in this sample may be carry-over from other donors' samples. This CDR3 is CASSLGDRGKDTQYF. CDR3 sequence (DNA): TGCGCCAGCAGCTTGGGGGACAGGGGTAAAGATACGCAGTATTTT.